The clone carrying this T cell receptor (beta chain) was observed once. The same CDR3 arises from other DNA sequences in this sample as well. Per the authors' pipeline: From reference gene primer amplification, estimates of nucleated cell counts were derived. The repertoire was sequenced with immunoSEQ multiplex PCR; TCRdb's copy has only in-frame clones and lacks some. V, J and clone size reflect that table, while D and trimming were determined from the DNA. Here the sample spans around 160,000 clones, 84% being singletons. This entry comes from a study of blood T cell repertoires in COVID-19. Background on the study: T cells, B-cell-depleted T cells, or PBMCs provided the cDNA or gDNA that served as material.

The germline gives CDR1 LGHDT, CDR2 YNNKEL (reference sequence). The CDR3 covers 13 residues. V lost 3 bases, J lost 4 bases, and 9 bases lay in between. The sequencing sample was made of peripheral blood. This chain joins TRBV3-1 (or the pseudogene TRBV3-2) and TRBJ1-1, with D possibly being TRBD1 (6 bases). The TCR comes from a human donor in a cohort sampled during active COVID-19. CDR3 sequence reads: CASSHGGGTEAFF. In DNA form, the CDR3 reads TGTGCCAGCAGCCATGGGGGCGGCACTGAAGCTTTCTTT.